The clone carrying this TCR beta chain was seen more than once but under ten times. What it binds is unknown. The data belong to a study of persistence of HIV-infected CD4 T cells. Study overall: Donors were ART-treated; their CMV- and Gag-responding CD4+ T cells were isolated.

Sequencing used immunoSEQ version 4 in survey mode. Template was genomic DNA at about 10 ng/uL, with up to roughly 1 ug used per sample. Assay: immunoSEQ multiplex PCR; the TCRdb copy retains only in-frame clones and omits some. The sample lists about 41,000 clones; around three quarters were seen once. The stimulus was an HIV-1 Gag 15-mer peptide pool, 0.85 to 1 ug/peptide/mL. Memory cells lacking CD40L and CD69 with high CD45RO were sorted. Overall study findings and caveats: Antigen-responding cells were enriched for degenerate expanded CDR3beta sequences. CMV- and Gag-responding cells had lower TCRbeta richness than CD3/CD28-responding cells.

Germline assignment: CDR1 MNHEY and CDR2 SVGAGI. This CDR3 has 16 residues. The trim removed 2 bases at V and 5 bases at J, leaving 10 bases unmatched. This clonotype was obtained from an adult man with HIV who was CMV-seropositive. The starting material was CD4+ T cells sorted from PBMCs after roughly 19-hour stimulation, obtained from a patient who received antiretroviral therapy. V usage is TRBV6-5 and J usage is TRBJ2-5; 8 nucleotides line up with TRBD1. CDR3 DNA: TGTGCCAGCAGTTACGGGACAGGACAAAAGGGGGAGACCCAGTACTTC. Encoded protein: CASSYGTGQKGETQYF.